The next 12 T cell receptor beta chains were all read from a single sample in a study of CD8 T cells in Susac syndrome. Random hexamers primed reverse transcription of about 0.45 to 1 ug RNA. MiXCR, applied by TCRdb to the immunoSEQ multiplex PCR reads, yields one record per CDR3 protein. Of under 200,000 distinct CDR3 sequences detected, 90% to 95% appear once; the ten largest clones hold over 0.12%. Sequencing used CD4+ T cells from PBMCs. The receptors here all came from a human donor in good health.

The chain carries TRBV7-9 and TRBJ2-1; 8 bases map to TRBD2. After removal of 5 bases from V and 9 bases from J, the junction contained 12 bases not matched to a gene. The CDR3 length is 15 residues. Germline loops: CDR1 SEHNR, CDR2 FQNEAQ (reference sequence). The CDR3 bases are TGTGCCAGCAGCCCCCAGGCGGGGGGCTTCTTTGAGCAGTTCTTC. This gives the protein CASSPQAGGFFEQFF.

The rearrangement uses TRBV20-1 and TRBJ2-1; 9 bases agree with TRBD2. The CDR3 contains 16 residues. Germline values: CDR1 DFQATT, CDR2 SNEGSKA (reference sequence). V dropped 0 bases and J dropped 9; count of bases not matched to a gene: 12. CDR3 amino acids: CSARDHRAGGESEQFF. The CDR3 coding sequence is TGCAGTGCTAGAGATCATCGAGCGGGGGGAGAGAGTGAGCAGTTCTTC.

The rearrangement uses TRBV20-1 and TRBJ2-1; 11 positions agree with TRBD2. Germline CDR1 reads DFQATT; CDR2 reads SNEGSKA (reference sequence). The CDR3 is 19 residues long. V was pared by 0 bases and J by 0 bases, with 10 bases of the junction left unmatched. The CDR3 nucleotides are TGCAGTGCTAGAGATCTAGCGGGGGGCCTGCGAAGCTCCTACAATGAGCAGTTCTTC. Its translation is CSARDLAGGLRSSYNEQFF.

This chain connects TRBV12-3 or TRBV12-4 to TRBJ1-2; the D gene is possibly TRBD1 (5 bases). The CDR3 covers 15 residues. V was pared by 4 bases and J by 8 bases, with 20 bases between. CDR3 nucleotides: TGTGCCAGCAGTTGGAGGGACGCACCAGGGTGGGGCTACACCTTC. Protein product: CASSWRDAPGWGYTF.

The V and J genes are TRBV27 and TRBJ1-2; 9 nucleotides match TRBD1. J was trimmed by 6 bases and V by 6 bases; bases with no gene match: 8. CDR1 and CDR2 (germline): MNHEY, SMNVEV (reference sequence). CDR3 length: 14 amino acids. The CDR3 loop is CASRYTGGLDGYTF. CDR3 DNA: TGTGCCAGCAGATATACAGGGGGCTTGGATGGCTACACCTTC.

The V and J genes are TRBV6-6 and TRBJ2-2; D not resolved. Trimming stripped 5 bases from V and 4 bases from J, with 5 bases between. Germline V gene lookup returns CDR1 MNHNY and CDR2 SVGAGI (reference sequence). CDR3 length: 12 amino acids. The CDR3 nucleotides read TGTGCCAGCAGTCAACCCACCGGGGAGCTGTTTTTT. It translates to CASSQPTGELFF.

This chain joins TRBV29-1 and TRBJ2-3, with unresolved D. Trimming took off 3 bases at V and 2 bases at J, with 3 bases between the two ends. The CDR3 is 11 amino acids. Germline values: CDR1 SQVTM, CDR2 ANQGSEA. The CDR3 sequence is CSVEFTDTQYF. CDR3 DNA sequence: TGCAGCGTTGAGTTCACAGATACGCAGTATTTT.

CDR3 loop: CSARDLAGERTDTQYF. CDR3 nucleotides: TGCAGTGCTAGAGATTTAGCGGGAGAGCGCACAGATACGCAGTATTTT. The chain couples TRBV20-1 to TRBJ2-3; 9 bases are a match to TRBD2. This CDR3 has 16 residues. Losses at the gene ends were 0 bases for V and 1 base for J; bases not matched to a gene: 5. Germline values: CDR1 DFQATT, CDR2 SNEGSKA (reference sequence).

The rearrangement links TRBV9 to TRBJ2-7; perhaps TRBD2 as D (7 bases). CDR3 length equals 14 residues. CDR1 and CDR2 (germline): SGDLS, YYNGEE. The V gene lost 4 bases and the J gene lost 0 bases, with 11 bases spanning the gap. This CDR3 is CASSRGGRSYEQYF. The CDR3, as DNA: TGTGCCAGCAGCCGCGGGGGCCGCTCCTACGAGCAGTACTTC.

This chain joins TRBV7-2 and TRBJ1-2; D perhaps matches TRBD1 (5 bases). Trimming cost V 0 bases and J 3 bases, with 8 bases left between them. In germline, CDR1 is SGHTA, CDR2 FQGNSA. This CDR3 region has 14 residues. The CDR3 bases are TGTGCCAGCAGCTTAGCGCAGGGTGACTATGGCTACACCTTC. Its protein is CASSLAQGDYGYTF.

The chain joins TRBV5-4 to TRBJ2-3, with 11 nucleotides matching TRBD2. There are 15 residues in the CDR3. Per the germline V gene, CDR1 is SGHNT and CDR2 is YYREEE (reference sequence). V gave up 4 bases and J gave up 4 bases; unmatched junction bases: 5. The DNA of the CDR3 is TGTGCCAGCAGCATGACTAGCGGGGAATCAGATACGCAGTATTTT. Its translation: CASSMTSGESDTQYF. The variable domain in full, completed from reference TRBV5-4 and TRBJ2-3, reads ETGVTQSPTHLIKTRGQQVTLRCSSQSGHNTVSWYQQALGQGPQFIFQYYREEENGRGNFPPRFSGLQFPNYSSELNVNALELDDSALYLCASSMTSGESDTQYFGPGTRLTVL.

The rearrangement joins TRBV15 to TRBJ2-2; 7 nucleotides line up with TRBD2. The CDR3 contains 17 residues. Germline V gives CDR1 LNHNV, CDR2 YYDKDF (reference sequence). With V trimmed by 3 bases and J by 0 bases, 7 bases remained unmatched. CDR3 residues: CATSRGAGTANTGELFF. The CDR3 DNA follows: TGTGCCACCAGCAGGGGAGCGGGGACGGCGAACACCGGGGAGCTGTTTTTT.